One T cell receptor (beta chain) is described in this entry. Its antigen is unknown. The source of the sample is a study of T-cell memory formation after mild COVID-19. Study-wide background: Clusters of TCRs were largely donor specific.

Amplification by 5'RACE using constant-segment primers produced TCR alpha and TCR beta cDNA libraries that carried sample barcodes and UMIs. Via MiXCR, TCRdb re-called the 5' RACE reads, giving one row per CDR3 protein. The sample holds about half a million distinct CDR3 sequences, 15% to 20% seen once. V shed 3 bases and J shed 2 bases, with 8 bases lying between them. This CDR3 is built from 13 residues. Per germline, CDR1 DFQATT and CDR2 SNEGSKA (reference sequence). Overall study findings and caveats: Contracting clones from day 15 to 85 had balanced CD4/CD8; later expanders favoured CD4+. The pre-infection memory compartment contained some responding clones, suggesting cross-reactive memory joined.

Specimen: PBMCs or a T cell subset sorted from them (not recorded which). The TCR originated in an adult woman who had mild COVID-19 (a few samples of this study predate the infection). Cell type and time point are not known. The rearrangement uses TRBV20-1 and TRBJ1-5; D is undetermined. The CDR3 DNA sequence: TGCAGTGCTAGTGGTACAGGCAATCAGCCCCAGCATTTT. Translated, it gives CSASGTGNQPQHF.